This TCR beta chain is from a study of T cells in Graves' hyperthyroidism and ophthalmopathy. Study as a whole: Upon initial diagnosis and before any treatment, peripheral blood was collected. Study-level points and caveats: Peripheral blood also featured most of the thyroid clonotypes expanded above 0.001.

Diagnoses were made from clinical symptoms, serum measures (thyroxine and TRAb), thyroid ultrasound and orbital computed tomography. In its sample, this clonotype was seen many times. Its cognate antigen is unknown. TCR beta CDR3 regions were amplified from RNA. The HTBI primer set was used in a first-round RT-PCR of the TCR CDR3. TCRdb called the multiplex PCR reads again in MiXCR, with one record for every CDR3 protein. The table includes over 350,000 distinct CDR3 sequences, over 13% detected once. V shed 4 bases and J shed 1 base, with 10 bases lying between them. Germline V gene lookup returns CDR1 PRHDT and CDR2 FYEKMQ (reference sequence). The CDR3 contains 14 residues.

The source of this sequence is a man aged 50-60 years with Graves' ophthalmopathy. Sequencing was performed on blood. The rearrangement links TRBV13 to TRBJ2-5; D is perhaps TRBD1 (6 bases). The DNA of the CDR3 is TGTGCCAGCAGCTATTGGACAGCCCAAGAGACCCAGTACTTC. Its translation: CASSYWTAQETQYF.